This T cell receptor (beta chain) was obtained from a study of T cell responses to AZD1222 COVID-19 vaccine. Measured with immunoSEQ multiplex PCR; TCRdb has only the in-frame clones, and not every one. The repertoire includes over 15,000 clones, 88% of them detected once, and about 2.7% sits in the top ten. V was pared by 5 bases and J by 0 bases, with 14 bases between. The CDR3 is 17 amino acids. Germline V gene lookup returns CDR1 SGHVS and CDR2 FQNEAQ. The source is an adult who received the AZD1222 COVID-19 vaccine. The starting material was peripheral blood, obtained 28 days after the second AZD1222 dose. The chain links TRBV7-8 to TRBJ2-6; D perhaps matches TRBD1 (6 bases). CDR3 amino acids: CASSRDRPYSGANVLTF. The DNA for the CDR3 is TGTGCCAGCAGCCGAGACAGGCCCTACTCTGGGGCCAACGTCCTGACTTTC.